Shown below are 8 T cell receptor beta chains from a single sample sequenced in a study of human T cells and chemical hapten exposure. TCRdb re-called the RACE reads through MiXCR, storing one row per CDR3 protein. The data contain about 64,000 distinct CDR3 sequences, around 10% of them singletons. As for time point: patch test 3, about 24 weeks after DPC sensitization. Treatment denoted: therapeutic diphenylcyclopropenone sensitization with weekly scalp DPC. The sample consisted of whole blood, taken in connection with sensitization to the hapten diphenylcyclopropenone (DPC). These receptors were obtained from a woman in her twenties or thirties with alopecia areata. Some clones in this sample may be carry-over from other donors' samples.

This clonotype was counted a single time. The chain employs TRBV29-1 and TRBJ1-2; 7 nucleotides align to TRBD1. The CDR3 loop spans 14 amino acids. J gave up 4 bases and V 5 bases, and 10 bases lay outside the gene matches. Germline CDR1 and CDR2: SQVTM and ANQGSEA. The CDR3 DNA follows: TGCAGCGTTATCGGACAGGAGAATTTCTATGGCTACACCTTC. Protein: CSVIGQENFYGYTF.

For this clonotype: A much more abundant neighbour one base away suggests this may be a read error. CDR3 DNA: TGTGCCGGCAGCTTGGCCGGGGAAGAGACCCAGTACTTC. It is translated as CAGSLAGEETQYF. The chain links TRBV5-4 to TRBJ2-5, with a possible D match to TRBD2 (5 bases). CDR3 length equals 13 residues. Germline V CDR1 and CDR2: SGHNT, YYREEE (reference sequence).

This clonotype was recorded a few times. The V call is TRBV7-9, the J call TRBJ2-7; D is perhaps TRBD1 (5 bases). V was clipped by 1 base and J by 2 bases, with 15 bases between them. The CDR3 is made up of 16 amino acids. Germline-derived CDR1 and CDR2 are SEHNR and FQNEAQ (reference sequence). CDR3 region: CASSLETQDITYEQYF. The CDR3 DNA reads TGTGCCAGCAGCTTAGAAACACAGGACATAACCTACGAGCAGTACTTC.

This clonotype has more than one count but fewer than ten. The CDR3 loop reads CASSTLAGGILDEQFF. CDR3 sequence (DNA): TGTGCCAGCAGCACCCTAGCGGGAGGGATTCTCGATGAGCAGTTCTTC. J is TRBJ2-1 and V is TRBV11-2; 12 bases line up with TRBD2. Losses at the gene ends were 5 bases for V and 8 bases for J; bases not matched to a gene: 10. CDR1 and CDR2 (germline): SGHAT, FQNNGV. CDR3 length: 16 amino acids.

This clonotype was recorded a few times. The rearrangement joins TRBV5-1 to TRBJ2-2; D perhaps matches TRBD2 (5 bases). The CDR3 consists of 16 residues. V lost 1 base and J 2 bases, leaving 12 bases between the germline ends. Germline CDR1 SGHRS, CDR2 YFSETQ. This CDR3 is CASSLLAGANTGELFF. In DNA, the CDR3 is TGCGCCAGCAGCTTGTTGGCGGGCGCTAACACCGGGGAGCTGTTTTTT.

In its sample, this clonotype was seen a few times. V is TRBV5-1 and J is TRBJ2-7, with 7 bases that match TRBD2. In germline, CDR1 is SGHRS, CDR2 YFSETQ. J was trimmed by 2 bases and V by 1 base; bases with no gene match: 6. CDR3 length: 15 residues. The CDR3 here is CASSLSGTDAYEQYF. The CDR3 DNA reads TGCGCCAGCAGCTTGAGCGGGACGGACGCCTACGAGCAGTACTTC.

The V gene is TRBV7-9, the J gene TRBJ2-3; 8 positions agree with TRBD2. The CDR3 spans 14 residues. The trim removed 6 bases at V and 4 bases at J, leaving 6 bases unmatched. Germline V CDR1 and CDR2: SEHNR, FQNEAQ (reference sequence). In DNA form, the CDR3 reads TGTGCCAGCAGTAAGCGGGAGACTGCAGATACGCAGTATTTT. This encodes CASSKRETADTQYF. Using reference TRBV7-9 and TRBJ2-3 for the parts outside the CDR3, the full variable domain is DTGVSQNPRHKITKRGQNVTFRCDPISEHNRLYWYRQTLGQGPEFLTYFQNEAQLEKSRLLSDRFSAERPKGSFSTLEIQRTEQGDSAMYLCASSKRETADTQYFGPGTRLTVL.

The chain recombines TRBV6-2 or TRBV6-3 with TRBJ2-7; D remains unclear. The CDR3 runs to 13 residues. Trimming removed 2 bases at V and 2 bases at J, with 7 bases between. Germline V gene sequence: CDR1 MNHEY, CDR2 SVGEGT. CDR3 sequence: CASSYTTPYEQYF. The CDR3 nucleotides read TGTGCCAGCAGTTACACAACCCCCTACGAGCAGTACTTC.